The sequence of this T cell receptor beta chain was determined in a study of T cell responses to AZD1222 COVID-19 vaccine (dated by TCRdb to the early 2020s). Regarding the study in general: AZD1222 recipients with second doses at about 4 weeks or about 12 weeks were pooled, because spike-specific TCR depth and breadth did not differ between schedules. Trial participants were enrolled by age into 18-55, 56-69 and 70-plus year subgroups, with about 150, 28 and 57 TCR-sequenced participants respectively. A total of 233 trial participants underwent TCR sequencing, of whom about 200 received two doses of AZD1222 and about 26 received two doses of the MenACWY control vaccine. Overall study results and their limits: Conclusions about previously exposed vaccinees were limited because only a handful of AZD1222 recipients were SARS-CoV-2 seropositive at baseline. Because no day 14 peak-response samples were available, the repertoires could be characterized only after the peak T cell response. In the small 56-69-year group, the increase in depth fell short of significance, most likely because of low power. Nearly half of unique spike-specific TCRs reportedly recognized epitopes outside regions mutated in the B.1.351 and B.1.1.7 variants. Vaccine-associated CD4 TCRs spanned the whole spike protein, with dominant responses in regions 160-218 and 743-854. Participants were mostly white British and included more females than males, and it was suggested by the authors that clonal diversity may have been underestimated. After two AZD1222 doses, both the breadth and the depth of spike-specific TCRs were significantly higher than at day 0 and than in MenACWY recipients.

As encoded in the germline V gene, CDR1 is SGHTA while CDR2 is FQGNSA. V is clipped by 4 bases and J by 1 base, and the sequence between their germline boundaries is 23 bases long. The CDR3 spans 19 residues, from the cysteine through the phenylalanine. Here the CDR3 DNA is all that survives: 57 bases in frame from base 1. The CDR3 regions of human TCRbeta chains were subjected to immunosequencing. As for the authors' bioinformatics: Repertoire TCRs were matched against a reference library of SARS-CoV-2-specific TCRs generated with the MIRA antigen-specificity platform. Breadth was defined as the fraction of unique TCRs that were SARS-CoV-2-associated. Depth was defined as the fraction of total T cells that were SARS-CoV-2-associated. Using the MIRA data, each spike-specific TCR was assigned both to the spike region to which the TCR was reactive and to a CD4 or CD8 class. Log10-transformed breadth and depth values were compared by one-way ANOVA with Sidak's multiple comparisons tests. In TCRdb, the immuneACCESS table is reduced to in-frame sequences with V and J assigned. These tables do not hold every clone; where another copy was compared, an unresolved V gene accounts for under half, and the others remain unexplained. The V and J calls and the clone size are those of that table, but D and trimming were determined from the DNA. Here the sample has 110,000 or so clones; approximately 85% occur a single time. The top ten constitute approximately 8.8% of the sample.

About this clone itself: Its recognized antigen is unknown. Base qualities are not at hand, and no much larger clone is one base apart.

The time point label, read with the paper, signifies: baseline before first vaccination. Samples from vaccinated people were obtained from the UK trials COV001 and COV002, which included a single-blind randomized controlled phase 2/3 trial of AZD1222 (ChAdOx1 nCoV-19) in healthy adults. For TCRbeta chain sequencing, PBMC samples from trial participants were taken at day 0 and at day 28 after the second dose. The source is an adult in good health. This material consisted of peripheral blood, taken on day 0 of AZD1222 vaccination. The sequence is built from TRBV7-2 and TRBJ2-4, with the D gene uncertain. The DNA sequence reads TGTGCCAGCAGCTCCCTAGACATGAACCGGATCTATGCCAAAAACATTCAGTACTTC. It specifies CASSSLDMNRIYAKNIQYF.